These T cell receptor beta chains were read from a single sample in a study of OX40 agonist ivuxolimab in advanced cancers. Assay: immunoSEQ multiplex PCR; the TCRdb copy retains only in-frame clones and omits some. The sample contains more than 45,000 clones, 70% to 90% of which appear only once. The source was CD4+ or CD8+ T cells sorted from blood, collected in a trial of the OX40 agonist ivuxolimab. All receptors come from an adult with an advanced solid tumor such as melanoma, head and neck, liver or kidney cancer. CDR3s include the opening cysteine and the closing phenylalanine or tryptophan. The D gene is left open where the match is weak. The size of a clone is reported for some rows only, either as once, few or many, or as a class for expanded clones.

abundance,v_gene,j_gene,d_gene,CDR3nt,CDR3aa
few,TRBV30,TRBJ2-1,-,TGTGCCTGGATGGGGGGCCACGACCCCTACAATGAGCAGTTCTTC,CAWMGGHDPYNEQFF
-,TRBV7-7,TRBJ2-1,TRBD1,TGTGCCAGCAGCCCTCCGGGACAGGGTCAAAATGAGCAGTTCTTC,CASSPPGQGQNEQFF
-,TRBV29-1,TRBJ1-3,TRBD1,TGCAGCGTGACAGGGCATCGCTCTGGAAACACCATATATTTT,CSVTGHRSGNTIYF
-,TRBV29-1,TRBJ1-4,-,TGCAGCGTTGTTGGGGAGGGCTTGGAGGATGGTGAAAAACTGTTTTTT,CSVVGEGLEDGEKLFF
-,TRBV7-9,TRBJ2-5,TRBD2,TGTGCCAGCAGCGGGACTAGCGGGAGGGTTTTGGGCGCAGAGACCCAGTACTTC,CASSGTSGRVLGAETQYF
-,TRBV29-1,TRBJ2-5,TRBD1,TGCAGCGGGGCTACGCCGCAGGGGGATTCTCGAGAGACCCAGTACTTC,CSGATPQGDSRETQYF
-,TRBV19,TRBJ2-2,-,TGTGCCAGTAAGGTCTCGAACACCGGGGAGCTGTTTTTT,CASKVSNTGELFF
-,TRBV29-1,TRBJ1-1,-,TGCAGCGCCCTCCGAGAGGGAGGGGCTGAAGCTTTCTTT,CSALREGGAEAFF
-,TRBV5-5,TRBJ1-1,TRBD1,TGTGCCAGCAGCTCTGACGACAGGGTAGCTGAAGCTTTCTTT,CASSSDDRVAEAFF
-,TRBV10-1,TRBJ2-3,TRBD1,TGCGCCAGCAGCACGGGACAGGGGAAAGATACGCAGTATTTT,CASSTGQGKDTQYF
-,TRBV28,TRBJ2-2,TRBD2,TGTGCCAGCAGTTTACAGACCGGGACTAGCGGGAGCAGGAACACCGGGGAGCTGTTTTTT,CASSLQTGTSGSRNTGELFF
-,TRBV27,TRBJ1-4,-,TGTGCCAGCAGTTTAACAGCAACTAATGAAAAACTGTTTTTT,CASSLTATNEKLFF
-,TRBV28,TRBJ2-1,TRBD1,TGTGCCAGCAGCATCGGGAAGGGGGCAAGCAATGAGCAGTTCTTC,CASSIGKGASNEQFF
-,TRBV6-5,TRBJ2-3,-,TGTGCCAGCAGTTACTCGAGGCAAGATACGCAGTATTTT,CASSYSRQDTQYF
-,TRBV28,TRBJ1-2,-,TGTGCCTGCAACGAGAGGGGCTCGATTAGCTATGGCTACACCTTC,CACNERGSISYGYTF
once,TRBV5-6,TRBJ2-2,-,TGTGCCAGCAGCTTGGCCTCCTGGACTATCCGGTCGGGGGAGCTGTTTTTT,CASSLASWTIRSGELFF
-,TRBV4-1,TRBJ2-7,-,TGCGCCAGCAGCCAAGCATTAGGGTACGAGCAGTACTTC,CASSQALGYEQYF
-,TRBV4-2,TRBJ2-3,-,TGTGCCAGCAGCCAAGATAACTTCGCCGCCGGGACAGATACGCAGTATTTT,CASSQDNFAAGTDTQYF
once,TRBV5-1,TRBJ2-5,TRBD1,TGCGCCAGCTACCCGGGACAGGTCAATCTGGGCGAGACCCAGTACTTC,CASYPGQVNLGETQYF
-,TRBV11-2,TRBJ2-1,TRBD2,TGTGCCAGCAGCTTAGATTCGAGACTAGCGGGAGTGTATAGGAATGAGCAGTTCTTC,CASSLDSRLAGVYRNEQFF
-,TRBV2,TRBJ2-4,TRBD2,TGTGCCAGCGGACTAGCGGGGGCACTAGCCAAAAACATTCAGTACTTC,CASGLAGALAKNIQYF
-,TRBV9,TRBJ2-1,-,TGTGCCAGCAGCCACTCTGCCCTTTACAATGAGCAGTTCTTC,CASSHSALYNEQFF
-,TRBV15,TRBJ2-3,-,TGTGCCACCAGCAGATTCCTTGACTGGTCAGATACGCAGTATTTT,CATSRFLDWSDTQYF
-,TRBV6-1,TRBJ1-6,-,TGTGCCAGCAGTGGGTTGAACAACGGACTATATAATTCACCCCTCCACTTT,CASSGLNNGLYNSPLHF
-,TRBV7-9,TRBJ2-3,-,TGTGCCAGCAGGACACCTGAGGATACGCAGTATTTT,CASRTPEDTQYF
once,TRBV5-5,TRBJ2-3,-,TGTGCCAGCTATCAGGGAGATACGCAGTATTTT,CASYQGDTQYF